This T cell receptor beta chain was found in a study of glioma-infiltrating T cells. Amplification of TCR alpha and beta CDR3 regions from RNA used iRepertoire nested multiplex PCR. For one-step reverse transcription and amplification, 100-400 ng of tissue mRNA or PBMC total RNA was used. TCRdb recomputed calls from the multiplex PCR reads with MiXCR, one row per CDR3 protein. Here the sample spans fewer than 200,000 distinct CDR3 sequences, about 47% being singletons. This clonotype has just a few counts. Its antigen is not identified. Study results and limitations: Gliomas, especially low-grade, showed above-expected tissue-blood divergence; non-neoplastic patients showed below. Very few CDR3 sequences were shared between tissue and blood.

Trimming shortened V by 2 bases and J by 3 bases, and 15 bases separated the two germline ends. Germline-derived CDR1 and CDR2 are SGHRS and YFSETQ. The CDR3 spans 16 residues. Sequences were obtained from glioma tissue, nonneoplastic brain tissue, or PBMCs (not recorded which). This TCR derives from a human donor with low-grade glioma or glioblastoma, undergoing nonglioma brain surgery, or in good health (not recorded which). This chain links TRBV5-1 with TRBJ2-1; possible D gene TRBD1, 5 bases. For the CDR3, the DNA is TGCGCCAGCAGCTTAGATTTGGCCCAGGGCTACAATGAGCAGTTCTTC. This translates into CASSLDLAQGYNEQFF. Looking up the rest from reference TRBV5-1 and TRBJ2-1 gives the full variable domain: KAGVTQTPRYLIKTRGQQVTLSCSPISGHRSVSWYQQTPGQGLQFLFEYFSETQRNKGNFPGRFSGRQFSNSRSEMNVSTLELGDSALYLCASSLDLAQGYNEQFFGPGTRLTVL.